The 27 T cell receptor beta chains below were found in one sample sequenced in a study of blood T cell repertoires in COVID-19. Clones were read by immunoSEQ multiplex PCR, and TCRdb kept only the in-frame ones, dropping some. Here the sample spans 150,000 to 200,000 clones, more than 85% being singletons. Sequencing was done on a sample of peripheral blood. Receptors were obtained from a young man with acute or convalescent COVID-19.

V is TRBV28 and J is TRBJ1-1; tentative D call: TRBD1 (6 bases). In germline, CDR1 is MDHEN, CDR2 SYDVKM. The CDR3 runs to 16 residues. Trimming shortened V by 5 bases and J by 1 base, and 17 bases separated the two germline ends. Written as DNA, the CDR3 is TGTGCCAGCAGTCCCATCTTGGGAGGGGGGAACACTGAAGCTTTCTTT. It is translated as CASSPILGGGNTEAFF.

V is TRBV7-8 and J is TRBJ1-1; possible D gene TRBD1, 5 bases. CDR1 and CDR2 (germline): SGHVS, FQNEAQ. The germline V and J ends were trimmed by 7 bases and 2 bases, with 14 bases remaining between them. The CDR3 is 14 residues long. The CDR3: CASNYQTGNTEAFF. DNA for the CDR3: TGTGCCAGCAACTACCAAACAGGAAACACTGAAGCTTTCTTT.

The rearrangement uses TRBV19 and TRBJ1-5; D might be TRBD1 (6 bases). Germline V gives CDR1 LNHDA, CDR2 SQIVND (reference sequence). This CDR3 is built from 12 residues. V was pared by 4 bases and J by 6 bases, with 7 bases between. The CDR3 sequence is CASSTDSQPQHF. The CDR3 nucleotides are TGTGCCAGTAGTACGGACAGTCAGCCCCAGCATTTT.

The rearrangement uses TRBV19 and TRBJ2-7; no firm D call. The CDR3 runs to 14 residues. Looked up from germline, CDR1 is LNHDA and CDR2 is SQIVND (reference sequence). The V end lost 5 bases, the J end lost 2 bases, and 13 bases lay between the germline ends. The CDR3 loop is CASSDNSYPYEQYF. Here the CDR3 DNA reads TGTGCCAGTAGTGACAACAGCTATCCCTACGAGCAGTACTTC.

The chain links TRBV18 to TRBJ2-7; 8 bases match TRBD1. The germline CDR1 and CDR2 sequences are KGHSH and LQKENI. Losses at the gene ends were 2 bases for V and 3 bases for J; bases not matched to a gene: 3. CDR3 size: 14 residues. CDR3 DNA sequence: TGTGCCAGCTCACCAGGACAGGGCTTCTACGAGCAGTACGTC. Translated: CASSPGQGFYEQYV.

The V and J genes are TRBV7-2 and TRBJ2-7; D unclear. CDR1 and CDR2 (germline): SGHTA, FQGNSA. The CDR3 length is 15 residues. V lost 1 base, J lost 7 bases, and 17 bases lay in between. For the CDR3, the DNA is TGTGCCAGCAGCTTAGAAGCCTCCAATGGAGTTGAGCAGTACGTC. Translation: CASSLEASNGVEQYV.

V gene TRBV20-1 combines with J gene TRBJ2-2; a weak D match, TRBD1 (6 bases). The germline V and J ends were trimmed by 3 bases and 0 bases, with 8 bases remaining between them. The CDR3 extends over 14 amino acids. Germline V gene lookup returns CDR1 DFQATT and CDR2 SNEGSKA (reference sequence). CDR3 amino acids: CSASPGANTGELFF. The CDR3 DNA sequence: TGCAGTGCTAGTCCAGGGGCGAACACCGGGGAGCTGTTTTTT.

This sequence joins TRBV7-8 and TRBJ2-7, with D perhaps TRBD2 (6 bases). This CDR3 is built from 14 residues. CDR1 is SGHVS, CDR2 FQNEAQ, per germline. The V and J ends lost 5 bases and 1 base respectively, with 12 bases between them. The CDR3 DNA reads as TGTGCCAGCAGCAGCAGGACTAATTCCTACGAGCAGTACGTC. Protein: CASSSRTNSYEQYV.

The chain recombines TRBV5-6 with TRBJ1-1, with TRBD1 matching over 10 bases. CDR1 and CDR2 from the germline V gene are SGHDT and YYEEEE. CDR3 length equals 17 residues. V dropped 4 bases and J dropped 6; count of bases not matched to a gene: 15. CDR3 sequence (DNA): TGTGCCAGCAGCCCACAGACAGGGGGCCCCCGAGGGGCTGAAGCTTTCTTT. Protein: CASSPQTGGPRGAEAFF.

In DNA form, the CDR3 reads TGTGCCAGCGGGACAGTTAATTCACCCCTCCACTTT. Translated, it gives CASGTVNSPLHF. The genes are TRBV2 and TRBJ1-6; 7 nucleotides line up with TRBD1. Germline V CDR1 and CDR2: SNHLY, FYNNEI. The V and J ends lost 8 bases and 6 bases, in that order; junction bases with no gene match: 1. This CDR3 comprises 12 residues.

This chain uses TRBV5-1 with TRBJ2-2, with D perhaps matching TRBD1 (5 bases). The CDR3 has 16 residues. Between the trimmed V and J ends, which lost 0 bases and 4 bases, there was a span of 13 bases. The germline V gene encodes CDR1 SGHRS and CDR2 YFSETQ. This chain's CDR3 is CASSLVGQGLTGELFF. In DNA, the CDR3 is TGCGCCAGCAGCTTGGTAGGCCAGGGCCTCACCGGGGAGCTGTTTTTT. Complete variable domain (other parts from reference TRBV5-1 and TRBJ2-2): KAGVTQTPRYLIKTRGQQVTLSCSPISGHRSVSWYQQTPGQGLQFLFEYFSETQRNKGNFPGRFSGRQFSNSRSEMNVSTLELGDSALYLCASSLVGQGLTGELFFGEGSRLTVL.

This clone was observed once. The CDR3: CASTKPGQGNTGELFF. CDR3 DNA: TGTGCCAGCACTAAACCGGGACAGGGGAACACCGGGGAGCTGTTTTTT. V gene TRBV7-9 combines with J gene TRBJ2-2, with 9 positions matching TRBD1. V lost 7 bases to trimming and J lost 1 base; unmatched junction nucleotides: 7. The CDR3 contains 16 residues. The V gene's germline CDR1 is SEHNR and CDR2 FQNEAQ (reference sequence).

The chain links TRBV30 to TRBJ1-5; the D is unclear. The germline gives CDR1 GTSNPN, CDR2 SVGIG (reference sequence). CDR3 length: 14 amino acids. The V end lost 2 bases, the J end lost 0 bases, and 8 bases lay between the germline ends. The CDR3 nucleotides read TGTGCCTGGAGTACGGACTTTAGCAATCAGCCCCAGCATTTT. Amino acids: CAWSTDFSNQPQHF.

The chain links TRBV9 to TRBJ1-6, with 8 bases that match TRBD1. The V gene's germline CDR1 is SGDLS and CDR2 YYNGEE. CDR3 size: 16 residues. Germline trimming cut 0 bases from V and 7 bases from J; bases unmatched to any gene: 6. As DNA, the CDR3 is TGTGCCAGCAGCGTAGGTGACAGGGGCCCCAATTCACCCCTCCACTTT. Residues: CASSVGDRGPNSPLHF.

V is TRBV4-1 and J is TRBJ1-2; TRBD1 agrees at 9 bases. Germline CDR1 and CDR2: MGHRA and YSYEKL. The trim removed 1 base at V and 7 bases at J, leaving 10 bases unmatched. The CDR3 has 16 residues. CDR3 residues: CASSQGPTGTGFGYTF. As DNA, the CDR3 is TGCGCCAGCAGCCAAGGACCTACCGGGACAGGGTTTGGCTACACCTTC.

This sequence joins TRBV12-3 or TRBV12-4 and TRBJ2-4, with D possibly matching TRBD1 (5 bases). Trimming stripped 3 bases from V and 9 bases from J, with 9 bases between. CDR3 length: 12 amino acids. The CDR3 sequence: CASSLGHGIQYF. CDR3 nucleotides: TGTGCCAGCAGTTTGGGGCACGGCATTCAGTACTTC.

The V gene is TRBV19, the J gene TRBJ2-3; 12 bases align to TRBD2. V shed 8 bases, J shed 0 bases, and the junction held 0 bases outside the gene matches. Looked up from germline, CDR1 is LNHDA and CDR2 is SQIVND (reference sequence). The CDR3 consists of 14 residues. The CDR3 DNA follows: TGTGCCAGTGGGACTAGCGGGAGCACAGATACGCAGTATTTT. Protein sequence: CASGTSGSTDTQYF. The variable domain in full, with the rest retrieved from reference TRBV19 and TRBJ2-3, is DGGITQSPKYLFRKEGQNVTLSCEQNLNHDAMYWYRQDPGQGLRLIYYSQIVNDFQKGDIAEGYSVSREKKESFPLTVTSAQKNPTAFYLCASGTSGSTDTQYFGPGTRLTVL.

The gene calls are TRBV14 and TRBJ2-7, with TRBD1 matching over 10 bases. Germline values: CDR1 SGHDN, CDR2 FVKESK. The V segment lost 2 bases and the J segment 5 bases; nucleotides outside the gene matches: 6. The CDR3 has 15 residues. The CDR3 reads CASSQPGQGCHEQYV. The CDR3 DNA reads as TGTGCCAGCAGCCAACCGGGACAGGGGTGCCACGAGCAGTACGTC.

The gene calls are TRBV7-2 and TRBJ2-5; 14 positions agree with TRBD2. The ends lost 0 bases at V and 4 bases at J; junction bases unmatched: 4. This CDR3 spans 17 amino acids. The germline V gene has CDR1 SGHTA and CDR2 FQGNSA. The CDR3 bases are TGTGCCAGCAGCTTAGCTCCGGGACTAGCGGGGGTAGAGACCCAGTACTTC. It yields the protein CASSLAPGLAGVETQYF.

CDR3 in amino acids: CASRRTSGGIYEQFF. CDR3 bases: TGTGCCAGCAGACGGACTAGCGGGGGGATTTATGAGCAGTTCTTC. This chain joins TRBV6-5 and TRBJ2-1; 14 bases are a match to TRBD2. V lost 6 bases to trimming and J lost 8 bases; unmatched junction nucleotides: 6. The CDR3 spans 15 residues. Germline CDR1 and CDR2: MNHEY and SVGAGI.

This chain links TRBV5-4 with TRBJ1-6; TRBD1 is a possible D gene (5 bases). Between the trimmed V and J ends, which lost 4 bases and 5 bases, there was a span of 16 bases. Germline lookup yields CDR1 SGHNT and CDR2 YYREEE (reference sequence). The CDR3 is made up of 16 amino acids. The CDR3 nucleotides are TGTGCCAGCAGCGGGAGGAAGGGGCCGGATAATTCACCCCTCCACTTT. Translation: CASSGRKGPDNSPLHF.

This chain connects TRBV9 to TRBJ2-5; D possibly corresponds to TRBD1 (7 bases). With 0 bases removed from V and 4 bases from J, the gap between germline ends came to 22 bases. The CDR3 spans 18 residues. Per germline, CDR1 SGDLS and CDR2 YYNGEE. The CDR3 is CASSVDGRTGARGETQYF. The CDR3 DNA is TGTGCCAGCAGCGTAGATGGAAGAACAGGGGCGCGGGGAGAGACCCAGTACTTC.

The chain joins TRBV30 to TRBJ2-7, with D hard to call. Between the trimmed V and J ends, which lost 0 bases and 4 bases, there was a span of 7 bases. The V gene's germline CDR1 is GTSNPN and CDR2 SVGIG (reference sequence). This CDR3 region has 12 residues. Written as DNA, the CDR3 is TGTGCCTGGAGTGTAAGAGTGTACGAGCAGTACGTC. Translated, it gives CAWSVRVYEQYV.

The DNA for the CDR3 is TGTGCCAGCAGTGACGAAACAGGGTATGAGCAGTTCTTC. Encoded protein: CASSDETGYEQFF. The V call is TRBV6-4, the J call TRBJ2-1, with D possibly being TRBD1 (6 bases). Looked up from germline, CDR1 is MRHNA and CDR2 is SNTAGT. Trimming left V 2 bases short and J 8 bases short, with 10 bases between. The CDR3 runs to 13 residues.

The chain is built from TRBV21-1 and TRBJ1-4; TRBD1 is taken as the D call from the table, unchecked against the DNA. TRBV21-1 is a recognized pseudogene. The CDR3 sequence is 15 residues long. The CDR3 nucleotides read TGTGCCAGTACCAACCAGGGTGAGGTTAATGAAAAACTGTTTTTT. This codes for CASTNQGEVNEKLFF.

This chain joins TRBV2 and TRBJ1-6; 10 bases fit TRBD1. The V gene's germline CDR1 is SNHLY and CDR2 FYNNEI. The CDR3 has 16 residues. With V trimmed by 7 bases and J by 0 bases, 3 bases remained unmatched. CDR3 in amino acids: CASTGDRGSYNSPLHF. The CDR3 coding sequence is TGTGCCAGCACCGGGGACAGGGGCTCCTATAATTCACCCCTCCACTTT.

The gene calls are TRBV27 and TRBJ2-5; 7 bases map to TRBD1. The CDR3 is made up of 14 amino acids. Trimming at V came to 5 bases and at J to 4 bases, leaving 7 bases not matched to a gene. Germline loops: CDR1 MNHEY, CDR2 SMNVEV (reference sequence). CDR3 sequence (DNA): TGTGCCAGCAGTAGGGGACAGTTATCAGAGACCCAGTACTTC. Protein product: CASSRGQLSETQYF.